Included here is one T cell receptor (beta chain) sequence, with context. As yet, its antigen is unknown. TCRdb's table, derived via immunoSEQ multiplex PCR, lists solely in-frame clones and lacks some. The sample lists just under 95,000 clones, approximately 91% seen once, with 22% in the top ten. The source of the sample is a study of T cell responses to AZD1222 COVID-19 vaccine. Study summary: Second-dose timings of about 4 or about 12 weeks were pooled.

Notes on the study in general: No repertoire was sampled before or during the peak T cell response, only after it. Among spike-specific TCRs, nearly half reportedly target unmutated variant regions.

The J segment lost 6 bases and the V segment lost 5 bases, leaving 9 bases of the junction unmatched. The germline V gene encodes CDR1 SGHAT and CDR2 FQNNGV. This CDR3 spans 15 amino acids. This clonotype was sampled from an adult in good health. This chain joins TRBV11-2 and TRBJ1-1, with TRBD1 matching 10 bases. Sequences were derived from peripheral blood, sampled on day 0 of AZD1222 vaccination. For the CDR3, the DNA is TGTGCCAGCAGCCCATTCGGACAGGGGGTTTCTGAAGCTTTCTTT. Its translation is CASSPFGQGVSEAFF.